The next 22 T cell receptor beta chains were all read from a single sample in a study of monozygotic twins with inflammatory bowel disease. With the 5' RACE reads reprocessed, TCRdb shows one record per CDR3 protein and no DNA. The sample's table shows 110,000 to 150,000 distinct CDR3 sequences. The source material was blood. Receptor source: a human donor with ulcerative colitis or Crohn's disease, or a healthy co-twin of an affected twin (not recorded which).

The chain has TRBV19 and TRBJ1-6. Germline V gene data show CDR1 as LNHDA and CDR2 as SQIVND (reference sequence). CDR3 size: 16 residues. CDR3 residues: CASSSRSFSYNSPLHF.

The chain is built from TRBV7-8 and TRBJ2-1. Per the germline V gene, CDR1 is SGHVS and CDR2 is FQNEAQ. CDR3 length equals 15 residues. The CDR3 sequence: CASVLGHHSYNEQFF.

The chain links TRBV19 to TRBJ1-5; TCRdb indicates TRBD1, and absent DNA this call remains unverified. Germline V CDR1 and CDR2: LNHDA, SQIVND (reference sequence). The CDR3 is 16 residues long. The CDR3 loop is CASSQWVLQGGQPQHF.

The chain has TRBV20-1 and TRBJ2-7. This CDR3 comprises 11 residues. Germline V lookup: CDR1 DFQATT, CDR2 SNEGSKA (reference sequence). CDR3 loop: CSAKTLGEQYF.

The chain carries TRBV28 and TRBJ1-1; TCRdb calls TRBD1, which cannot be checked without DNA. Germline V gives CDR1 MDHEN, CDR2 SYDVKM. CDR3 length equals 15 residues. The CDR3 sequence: CASLTPGTGTTEAFF. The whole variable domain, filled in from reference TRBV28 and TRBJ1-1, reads DVKVTQSSRYLVKRTGEKVFLECVQDMDHENMFWYRQDPGLGLRLIYFSYDVKMKEKGDIPEGYSVSREKKERFSLILESASTNQTSMYLCASLTPGTGTTEAFFGQGTRLTVV.

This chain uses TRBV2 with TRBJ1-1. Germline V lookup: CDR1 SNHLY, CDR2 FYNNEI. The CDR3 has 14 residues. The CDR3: CASVLIGSSTEAFF.

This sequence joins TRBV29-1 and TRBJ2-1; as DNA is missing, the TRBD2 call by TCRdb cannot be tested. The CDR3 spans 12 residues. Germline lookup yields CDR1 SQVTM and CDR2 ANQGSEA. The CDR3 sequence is CSVEDRGREHFF.

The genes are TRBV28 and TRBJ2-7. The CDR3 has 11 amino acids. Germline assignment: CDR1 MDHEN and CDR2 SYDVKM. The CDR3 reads CASTISYEQYF.

CDR3 protein: CASVNGQHNEQFF. This chain links TRBV12-5 with TRBJ2-1; the TCRdb call, TRBD1, lacks DNA for checking. CDR3 size: 13 residues. Germline lookup yields CDR1 LGHNT and CDR2 FRNRAP.

CDR3 in amino acids: CASTFRASGRKGELFF. This chain joins TRBV28 and TRBJ2-2; the TCRdb D gene call, TRBD2, has no DNA to confirm it. This CDR3 has 16 residues. From germline, CDR1 is MDHEN and CDR2 SYDVKM.

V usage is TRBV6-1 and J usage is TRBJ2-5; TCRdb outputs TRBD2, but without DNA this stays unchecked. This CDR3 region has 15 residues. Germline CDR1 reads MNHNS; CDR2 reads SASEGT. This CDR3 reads CASRSPTSGKETQYF.

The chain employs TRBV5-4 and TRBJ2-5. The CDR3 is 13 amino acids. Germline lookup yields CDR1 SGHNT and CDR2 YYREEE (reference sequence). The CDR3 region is CASSMPGQETQYF. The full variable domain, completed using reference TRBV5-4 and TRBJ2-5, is ETGVTQSPTHLIKTRGQQVTLRCSSQSGHNTVSWYQQALGQGPQFIFQYYREEENGRGNFPPRFSGLQFPNYSSELNVNALELDDSALYLCASSMPGQETQYFGPGTRLLVL.

CDR3 region: CASSLAAQGYSYGYTF. The V call is TRBV5-1, the J call TRBJ1-2; no DNA is available, so the TRBD1 call from TCRdb remains unchecked. This CDR3 has 16 residues. CDR1 SGHRS and CDR2 YFSETQ come from the germline V gene.

CDR3 region: CASSPVSRRNTEAFF. V usage is TRBV12-3 or TRBV12-4 and J usage is TRBJ1-1; with no DNA, the TCRdb D assignment of TRBD1 cannot be verified. The CDR3 totals 15 residues.

The CDR3 here is CASSLAVTSGQETQYF. The rearrangement links TRBV5-1 to TRBJ2-5; the TCRdb D gene call, TRBD2, has no DNA to confirm it. The germline V gene has CDR1 SGHRS and CDR2 YFSETQ. The CDR3 consists of 16 residues.

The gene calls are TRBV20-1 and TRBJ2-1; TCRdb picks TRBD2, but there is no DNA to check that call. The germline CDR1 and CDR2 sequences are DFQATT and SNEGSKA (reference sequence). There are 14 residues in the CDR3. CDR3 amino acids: CSAGGSKREGEQFF.

The CDR3 region is CSARGATSGRVGDTQYF. The rearrangement joins TRBV20-1 to TRBJ2-3; TCRdb calls TRBD2, which cannot be checked without DNA. CDR3 size: 17 residues. Germline V lookup: CDR1 DFQATT, CDR2 SNEGSKA (reference sequence).

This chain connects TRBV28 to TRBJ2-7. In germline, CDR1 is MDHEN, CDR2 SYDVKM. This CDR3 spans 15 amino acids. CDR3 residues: CASGRRGSGTYEQYF.

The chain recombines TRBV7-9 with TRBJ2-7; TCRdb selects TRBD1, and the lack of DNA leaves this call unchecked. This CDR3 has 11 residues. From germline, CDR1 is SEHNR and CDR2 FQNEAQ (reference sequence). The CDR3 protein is CASSLTGQQYF.

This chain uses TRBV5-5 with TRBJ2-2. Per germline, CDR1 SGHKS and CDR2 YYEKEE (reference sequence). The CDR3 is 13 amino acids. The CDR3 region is CASSPHLDGELFF.

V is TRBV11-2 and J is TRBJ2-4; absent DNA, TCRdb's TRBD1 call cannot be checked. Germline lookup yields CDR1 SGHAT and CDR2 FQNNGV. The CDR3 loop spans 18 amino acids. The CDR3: CASSLPRNRGEAKNIQYF.

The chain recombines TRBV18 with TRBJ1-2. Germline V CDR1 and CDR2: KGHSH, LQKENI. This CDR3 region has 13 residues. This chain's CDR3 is CASSPSGNYGYTF.